This passage covers 22 T cell receptor beta chains from one sample sequenced in a study of blood T cell repertoires in COVID-19. Clones were read by immunoSEQ multiplex PCR, and TCRdb kept only the in-frame ones, dropping some. Among almost 250,000 clones, about 89% were seen once, and the ten largest hold under 5%. Source material: PBMCs or T cells enriched from blood (not recorded which). All receptors derive from a woman aged 25-40 years who had recovered from COVID-19.

The V call is TRBV5-1, the J call TRBJ1-5; D possibly corresponds to TRBD1 (6 bases). The CDR3 contains 13 residues. CDR1 is SGHRS and CDR2 is YFSETQ in the germline V gene. V was pared by 5 bases and J by 6 bases, with 12 bases between. The DNA of the CDR3 is TGCGCCAGCAGTTTACAGGGATTTCAGCCCCAGCATTTT. Amino acid sequence: CASSLQGFQPQHF.

The rearrangement uses TRBV7-2 and TRBJ2-1; perhaps TRBD2 as D (5 bases). The CDR3 spans 16 residues. V was clipped by 5 bases and J by 6 bases, with 20 bases between them. CDR1 and CDR2 from the germline V gene are SGHTA and FQGNSA. The CDR3 is CASSLVASRNGNEQFF. CDR3 coding DNA: TGTGCCAGCAGCCTCGTAGCGTCCCGAAACGGCAATGAGCAGTTCTTC.

This chain uses TRBV6-5 with TRBJ2-7; maybe TRBD2 (6 bases). Germline lookup yields CDR1 MNHEY and CDR2 SVGAGI. CDR3 length: 12 amino acids. V lost 10 bases, J lost 1 base, and 11 bases lay in between. Written as DNA, the CDR3 is TGTGCCATTACCGGGACTTCCTACGAGCAGTACTTC. Its protein product is CAITGTSYEQYF.

This rearrangement joins TRBV23-1 to TRBJ2-1; 9 bases are shared with TRBD2. TRBV23-1 is recorded as an ORF, its role being uncertain. The V gene end was trimmed by 4 bases and the J gene end by 5 bases; junction bases not matched to a gene: 9. The CDR3 contains 16 residues. The CDR3 here is CASSLRRTSGHNEQFF. The CDR3 DNA follows: TGCGCCAGCAGTCTTCGTCGAACTAGCGGGCACAATGAGCAGTTCTTC.

This clone was detected once. This chain links TRBV28 with TRBJ1-1; 8 bases agree with TRBD1. Germline CDR1 MDHEN, CDR2 SYDVKM. After removal of 5 bases from V and 2 bases from J, the junction contained 7 bases not matched to a gene. This CDR3 region has 15 residues. As DNA, the CDR3 is TGTGCCAGCAGTCCCAGGGGGACAGGCAACACTGAAGCTTTCTTT. This codes for CASSPRGTGNTEAFF.

This chain joins TRBV11-3 and TRBJ2-1, with a tentative D call TRBD2 (5 bases). V dropped 5 bases and J dropped 6 bases, with 11 bases sitting between them. From germline, CDR1 is SGHNT and CDR2 YENEEA. The CDR3 runs to 13 residues. The CDR3 bases are TGTGCCAGCAGCCTAAGTCGGGGCAATGAGCAGTTCTTC. Translating gives CASSLSRGNEQFF. Combining the CDR3 with reference TRBV11-3 and TRBJ2-1 gives the whole variable domain EAGVVQSPRYKIIEKKQPVAFWCNPISGHNTLYWYLQNLGQGPELLIRYENEEAVDDSQLPKDRFSAERLKGVDSTLKIQPAELGDSAVYLCASSLSRGNEQFFGPGTRLTVL.

The chain recombines TRBV7-6 with TRBJ2-5; D not resolved. The CDR3 has 15 residues. CDR1 is SGHVS and CDR2 is FNYEAQ in the germline V gene. Trimming pared 4 bases from V and 5 bases from J, leaving 17 bases between. The CDR3 nucleotides read TGTGCCAGCAGCTCTAGATTTATTCCGAAGGAGACCCAGTACTTC. The encoded protein is CASSSRFIPKETQYF.

The V and J genes are TRBV15 and TRBJ1-4, with a weak D call TRBD1 (5 bases). Between the trimmed V and J ends, which lost 0 bases and 7 bases, there was a span of 9 bases. Germline V gives CDR1 LNHNV, CDR2 YYDKDF (reference sequence). The CDR3 totals 14 residues. The CDR3 protein is CATSRDPGSEKLFF. The DNA of the CDR3 is TGTGCCACCAGCAGAGACCCAGGGTCTGAAAAACTGTTTTTT.

This chain joins TRBV5-4 and TRBJ1-1; tentatively, D is TRBD1 (6 bases). The CDR3 is 15 amino acids. Between the trimmed V and J ends, which lost 6 bases and 8 bases, there was a span of 23 bases. The germline CDR1 and CDR2 sequences are SGHNT and YYREEE (reference sequence). This CDR3 is CASIITPDSPWEAFF. The CDR3 nucleotides are TGTGCCAGCATCATCACGCCGGACAGCCCCTGGGAAGCTTTCTTT.

V is TRBV28 and J is TRBJ1-5; 7 bases map to TRBD1. Germline lookup yields CDR1 MDHEN and CDR2 SYDVKM. The CDR3 is 14 residues long. The trim removed 2 bases at V and 2 bases at J, leaving 0 bases unmatched. CDR3 sequence: CASSLQGGNQPQHF. DNA of the CDR3: TGTGCCAGCAGTTTACAGGGGGGCAATCAGCCCCAGCATTTT.

This chain uses TRBV5-1 with TRBJ2-1; the match to TRBD2 covers 7 bases. The CDR3 has 14 residues. V lost 8 bases, J lost 4 bases, and 9 bases stayed unmatched. Germline-derived CDR1 and CDR2 are SGHRS and YFSETQ. Here the CDR3 reads CASGLVSIYNEQFF. As DNA, the CDR3 is TGCGCCAGTGGACTAGTCAGCATTTACAATGAGCAGTTCTTC.

This clone was seen only once. The J gene is TRBJ2-2, the V gene TRBV12-3 or TRBV12-4; 7 bases fit TRBD1. Trimming took 5 bases from V and 4 from J; bases not matched to a gene: 1. The CDR3 covers 13 residues. The CDR3 is CASSGTVTGELFF. CDR3 coding DNA: TGTGCCAGCAGTGGGACAGTCACCGGGGAGCTGTTTTTT.

This clone has just a few counts. The chain joins TRBV27 to TRBJ2-7; D is undetermined. Germline CDR1 and CDR2: MNHEY and SMNVEV (reference sequence). V was pared by 4 bases and J by 2 bases, with 12 bases between. The CDR3 covers 14 residues. DNA for the CDR3: TGTGCCAGCAGTTCTTCAGGTGTCACCTACGAGCAGTACTTC. It codes for CASSSSGVTYEQYF.

The V and J genes are TRBV7-9 and TRBJ2-7, with 8 bases lining up with TRBD1. This CDR3 region has 13 residues. The trim removed 5 bases at V and 5 bases at J, leaving 5 bases unmatched. CDR1 SEHNR and CDR2 FQNEAQ come from the germline V gene (reference sequence). CDR3 loop: CASSRTGYDEQYF. DNA for the CDR3: TGTGCCAGCAGCCGGACAGGGTACGACGAGCAGTACTTC. Variable domain in full (rest from reference TRBV7-9 and TRBJ2-7): DTGVSQNPRHKITKRGQNVTFRCDPISEHNRLYWYRQTLGQGPEFLTYFQNEAQLEKSRLLSDRFSAERPKGSFSTLEIQRTEQGDSAMYLCASSRTGYDEQYFGPGTRLTVT.

J is TRBJ2-7 and V is TRBV5-1; 9 bases are shared with TRBD1. Germline values: CDR1 SGHRS, CDR2 YFSETQ. The CDR3 covers 16 residues. Trimming cost V 4 bases and J 3 bases; bases outside gene matches: 11. The CDR3 DNA reads TGCGCCAGCAGCAGGGGTCTCGGACAGGGGATCTACGAGCAGTACTTC. Amino acids: CASSRGLGQGIYEQYF. Looking up the rest from reference TRBV5-1 and TRBJ2-7 gives the full variable domain: KAGVTQTPRYLIKTRGQQVTLSCSPISGHRSVSWYQQTPGQGLQFLFEYFSETQRNKGNFPGRFSGRQFSNSRSEMNVSTLELGDSALYLCASSRGLGQGIYEQYFGPGTRLTVT.

This clone was counted once. The CDR3 spells CASSPGRDTPANPEAFF. The CDR3 DNA reads TGCGCCAGCAGCCCGGGTCGGGACACCCCTGCCAATCCTGAAGCTTTCTTT. This chain connects TRBV4-1 to TRBJ1-1; a weak D match, TRBD1 (6 bases). The germline V and J ends were trimmed by 4 bases and 6 bases, with 24 bases remaining between them. Per the germline V gene, CDR1 is MGHRA and CDR2 is YSYEKL. The length of the CDR3 is 17 residues.

V gene TRBV6-5 combines with J gene TRBJ1-5; a weak D match, TRBD1 (6 bases). This CDR3 contains 13 residues. V was clipped by 6 bases and J by 4 bases, with 10 bases between them. Germline CDR1 reads MNHEY; CDR2 reads SVGAGI. The CDR3 sequence is CASSRTANQPQHF. As DNA, the CDR3 is TGTGCCAGCAGCCGGACAGCAAATCAGCCCCAGCATTTT.

The V and J genes are TRBV28 and TRBJ2-2, with 9 nucleotides matching TRBD1. Trimming cost V 6 bases and J 6 bases; bases outside gene matches: 14. Germline CDR1 is MDHEN and CDR2 is SYDVKM. This CDR3 has 17 amino acids. In DNA form, the CDR3 reads TGTGCCAGCAGCCTTACCCAGGACAGGGGTCGGTCCGGGGAGCTGTTTTTT. Translation: CASSLTQDRGRSGELFF. The entire variable domain, with the rest obtained from reference TRBV28 and TRBJ2-2, is as follows: DVKVTQSSRYLVKRTGEKVFLECVQDMDHENMFWYRQDPGLGLRLIYFSYDVKMKEKGDIPEGYSVSREKKERFSLILESASTNQTSMYLCASSLTQDRGRSGELFFGEGSRLTVL.

The chain couples TRBV7-3 to TRBJ2-1; D is unclear. V gave up 5 bases and J gave up 3 bases, with 14 bases separating them. CDR1 SGHTA and CDR2 FQGTGA come from the germline V gene. The CDR3 sequence is 15 residues long. The CDR3 DNA sequence: TGTGCCAGCAGCCTCAACTCCGGAGTCTACAATGAGCAGTTCTTC. Amino acids: CASSLNSGVYNEQFF.

This chain uses TRBV24-1 with TRBJ1-2; 8 nucleotides line up with TRBD1. CDR1 is KGHDR, CDR2 SFDVKD, per germline. The V and J ends lost 4 bases and 4 bases, in that order; junction bases with no gene match: 7. This CDR3 region has 15 residues. As DNA, the CDR3 is TGTGCCACCAGTGACAGCACAGGGGGTGGCTATGGCTACACCTTC. It encodes CATSDSTGGGYGYTF.

The CDR3 loop is CASSPRTSGRNEQFF. As DNA, the CDR3 is TGTGCCAGCAGTCCACGGACTAGCGGGAGAAATGAGCAGTTCTTC. This sequence joins TRBV28 and TRBJ2-1, with 13 bases lining up with TRBD2. Germline V gene data show CDR1 as MDHEN and CDR2 as SYDVKM. Trimming took 5 bases from V and 7 from J; bases not matched to a gene: 5. The CDR3 has 15 residues. Looking up the rest from reference TRBV28 and TRBJ2-1 gives the full variable domain: DVKVTQSSRYLVKRTGEKVFLECVQDMDHENMFWYRQDPGLGLRLIYFSYDVKMKEKGDIPEGYSVSREKKERFSLILESASTNQTSMYLCASSPRTSGRNEQFFGPGTRLTVL.

The rearrangement joins TRBV2 to TRBJ2-1, with D maybe TRBD2 (5 bases). Deletions cut 10 bases from V and 0 bases from J, with 13 bases between. Germline CDR1 reads SNHLY; CDR2 reads FYNNEI. This CDR3 region has 14 residues. This CDR3 reads CANGLFTSYNEQFF. The DNA for the CDR3 is TGTGCCAACGGACTCTTCACCTCCTACAATGAGCAGTTCTTC.